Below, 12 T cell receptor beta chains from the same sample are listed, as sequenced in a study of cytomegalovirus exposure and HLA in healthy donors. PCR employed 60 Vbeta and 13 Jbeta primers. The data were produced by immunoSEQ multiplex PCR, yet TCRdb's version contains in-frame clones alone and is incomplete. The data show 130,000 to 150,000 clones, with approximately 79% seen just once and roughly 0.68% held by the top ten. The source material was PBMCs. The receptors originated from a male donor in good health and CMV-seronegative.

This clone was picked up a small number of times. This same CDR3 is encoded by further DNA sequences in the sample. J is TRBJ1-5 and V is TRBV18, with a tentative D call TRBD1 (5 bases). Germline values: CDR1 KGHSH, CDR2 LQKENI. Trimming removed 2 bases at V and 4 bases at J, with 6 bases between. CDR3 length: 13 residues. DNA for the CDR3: TGTGCCAGCTCACCATCAGGGAATCAGCCCCAGCATTTT. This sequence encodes CASSPSGNQPQHF.

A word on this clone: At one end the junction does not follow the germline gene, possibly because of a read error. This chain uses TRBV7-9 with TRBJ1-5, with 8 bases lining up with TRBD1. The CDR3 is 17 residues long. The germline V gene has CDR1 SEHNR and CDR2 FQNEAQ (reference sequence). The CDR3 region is CSSSLAGGEAGNQPQHF. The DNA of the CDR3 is TGTTCCAGCAGCTTAGCAGGGGGCGAGGCTGGTAATCAGCCCCAGCATTTT. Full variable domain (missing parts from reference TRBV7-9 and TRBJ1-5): DTGVSQNPRHKITKRGQNVTFRCDPISEHNRLYWYRQTLGQGPEFLTYFQNEAQLEKSRLLSDRFSAERPKGSFSTLEIQRTEQGDSAMYLCSSSLAGGEAGNQPQHFGDGTRLSIL.

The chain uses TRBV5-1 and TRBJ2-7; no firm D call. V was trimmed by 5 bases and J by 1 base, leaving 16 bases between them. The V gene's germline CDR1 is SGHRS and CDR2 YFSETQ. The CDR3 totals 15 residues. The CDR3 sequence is CASRVATTPSYEQYF. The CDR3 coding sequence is TGCGCCAGCAGGGTTGCAACCACACCTTCCTACGAGCAGTACTTC. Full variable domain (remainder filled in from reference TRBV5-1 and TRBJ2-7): KAGVTQTPRYLIKTRGQQVTLSCSPISGHRSVSWYQQTPGQGLQFLFEYFSETQRNKGNFPGRFSGRQFSNSRSEMNVSTLELGDSALYLCASRVATTPSYEQYFGPGTRLTVT.

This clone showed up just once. The DNA of the CDR3 is TGTGCCAGCAGTTTGACAGGGGGGTTTAATGAAAAACTGTTTTTT. Translated: CASSLTGGFNEKLFF. This chain links TRBV27 with TRBJ1-4; 9 nucleotides align to TRBD1. Germline CDR1 and CDR2: MNHEY and SMNVEV (reference sequence). The V gene end was trimmed by 3 bases and the J gene end by 4 bases; junction bases not matched to a gene: 3. This CDR3 comprises 15 residues. Supplemented by reference TRBV27 and TRBJ1-4, the full variable domain reads EAQVTQNPRYLITVTGKKLTVTCSQNMNHEYMSWYRQDPGLGLRQIYYSMNVEVTDKGDVPEGYKVSRKEKRNFPLILESPSPNQTSLYFCASSLTGGFNEKLFFGSGTQLSVL.

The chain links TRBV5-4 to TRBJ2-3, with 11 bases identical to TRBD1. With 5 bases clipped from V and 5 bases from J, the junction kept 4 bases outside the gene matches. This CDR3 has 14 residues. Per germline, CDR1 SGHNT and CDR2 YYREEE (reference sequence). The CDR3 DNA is TGTGCCAGCAGGGGACAGGGGGAAATAGATACGCAGTATTTT. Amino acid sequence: CASRGQGEIDTQYF.

The DNA of the CDR3 is TGTGCCAGCAGCCAGGACAGGGGGCACGAAAAACTGTTTTTT. It is translated as CASSQDRGHEKLFF. The genes are TRBV5-6 and TRBJ1-4; 11 bases fit TRBD1. CDR1 and CDR2 (germline): SGHDT, YYEEEE. V lost 4 bases, J lost 8 bases, and 4 bases stayed unmatched. This CDR3 has 14 amino acids.

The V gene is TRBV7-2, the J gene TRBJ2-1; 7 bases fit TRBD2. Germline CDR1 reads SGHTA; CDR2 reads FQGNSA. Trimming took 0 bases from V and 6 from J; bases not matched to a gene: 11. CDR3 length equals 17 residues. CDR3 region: CASSLARTSLGINEQFF. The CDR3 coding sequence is TGTGCCAGCAGCTTAGCCCGGACTAGTTTAGGTATCAATGAGCAGTTCTTC.

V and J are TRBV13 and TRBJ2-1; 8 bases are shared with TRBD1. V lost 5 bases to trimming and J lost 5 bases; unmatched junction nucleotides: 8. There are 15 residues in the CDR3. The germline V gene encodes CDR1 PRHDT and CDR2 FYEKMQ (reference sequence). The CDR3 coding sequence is TGTGCCAGCAGCCGAGACAGGGGCGCCAACAATGAGCAGTTCTTC. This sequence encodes CASSRDRGANNEQFF.

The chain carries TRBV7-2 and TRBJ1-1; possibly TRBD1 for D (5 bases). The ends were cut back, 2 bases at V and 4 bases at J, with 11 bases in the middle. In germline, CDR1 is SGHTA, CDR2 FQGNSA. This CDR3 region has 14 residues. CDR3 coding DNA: TGTGCCAGCAGCTTATGGGGCTCGACCACTGAAGCTTTCTTT. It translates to CASSLWGSTTEAFF.

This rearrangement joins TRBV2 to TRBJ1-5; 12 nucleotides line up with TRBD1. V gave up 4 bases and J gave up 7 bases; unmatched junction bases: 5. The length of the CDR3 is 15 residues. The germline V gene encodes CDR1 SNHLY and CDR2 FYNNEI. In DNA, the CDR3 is TGTGCCAGCAGTGGGGGACAGGGGGCCATCCAGCCCCAGCATTTT. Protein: CASSGGQGAIQPQHF.

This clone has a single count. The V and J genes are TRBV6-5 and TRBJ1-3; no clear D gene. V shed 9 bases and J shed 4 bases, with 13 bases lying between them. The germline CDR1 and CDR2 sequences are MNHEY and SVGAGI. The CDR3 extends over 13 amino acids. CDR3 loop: CASGREGGNTIYF. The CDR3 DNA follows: TGTGCCAGTGGACGGGAGGGAGGAAACACCATATATTTT.

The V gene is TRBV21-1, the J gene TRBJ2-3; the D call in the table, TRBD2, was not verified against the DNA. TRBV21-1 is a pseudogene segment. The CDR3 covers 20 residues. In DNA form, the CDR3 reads TGTGCCAGCACCGACCCCCCCCTAACTAGCGGGAGTGAAGACACAGATACGCAGTATTTT. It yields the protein CASTDPPLTSGSEDTDTQYF.